This T cell receptor beta chain was found in a study of T cells after yellow fever vaccination. Overall study findings and caveats: Contaminating bulk clonotypes could be abundant in FACS-sorted repertoires. When the response was secondary, it was weaker but reached its peak faster, day 5 versus 15.

The CDR3 spans 15 residues. Germline CDR1 and CDR2: SGHTA and FQGNSA. The V end was cut by 0 bases, the J end by 3 bases, with 12 bases between. Details on this clonotype: Antigen specificity is unknown.

Via MiXCR, TCRdb re-called the 5' RACE reads, giving one row per CDR3 protein. The table lists 110,000 or so distinct CDR3 sequences, more than 5.5% of them singletons, with roughly 2.5% in the top ten. This specimen consisted of CD4+ T cells sorted from PBMCs, obtained roughly 46 days after the first yellow fever vaccination. The sequence was obtained from a man aged 18 to 30 who received the YFV17D yellow fever vaccine. The J gene is TRBJ2-7, the V gene TRBV7-2; a possible D gene is TRBD2 (5 bases). The CDR3 DNA follows: TGTGCCAGCAGCTTAGCGGCCCGGGGTATCTACGAGCAGTACTTC. Amino acids: CASSLAARGIYEQYF.